The rows below give T cell receptor beta chains drawn from one sample of a study of blood T cell repertoires in COVID-19. Some clones are missing from TCRdb's copy, which holds only in-frame ones; the method was immunoSEQ multiplex PCR. The profile shows about 150,000 clones, over 75% of them singletons. Sequencing input: peripheral blood. Receptors were obtained from a man aged 18 to 29 with COVID-19, enrolled during active disease. Both conserved end residues are part of each CDR3. The order of the fields is clone size, D gene, J gene, V gene, CDR3 protein, CDR3 DNA. A D gene is named only where the DNA matches it firmly. The size field is filled for only some rows; it gives once, few, many or a size class.

-	-	TRBJ2-2	TRBV7-2	CASIPTLSGANTGELFF	TGTGCCAGCATCCCCACCCTTAGCGGAGCGAACACCGGGGAGCTGTTTTTT
once	-	TRBJ1-1	TRBV11-2	CASSAGNRDTEAFF	TGTGCCAGCAGCGCAGGGAATAGGGACACTGAAGCTTTCTTT
-	-	TRBJ2-3	TRBV2	CASISGYTDTQYF	TGTGCCAGCATAAGCGGCTACACAGATACGCAGTATTTT
-	-	TRBJ1-4	TRBV28	CASTDPEDNEKLLF	TGTGCCAGCACGGACCCGGAGGATAATGAAAAACTGCTTTTT
once	-	TRBJ2-1	TRBV18	CASSPLAEHSYNEQFF	TGTGCCAGCTCACCATTAGCGGAACACTCCTACAATGAGCAGTTCTTC
-	-	TRBJ1-1	TRBV19	CASSSSRGLDTEAFF	TGTGCCAGTAGTTCCTCTAGGGGACTGGACACTGAAGCTTTCTTT
-	TRBD2	TRBJ2-1	TRBV10-3	CAIRTTSGASYNEQFF	TGTGCCATCAGGACGACTAGCGGGGCCTCCTACAATGAGCAGTTCTTC
-	-	TRBJ1-4	TRBV5-4	CASSLDGSEKLLF	TGTGCCAGCAGCTTGGATGGGAGCGAAAAACTGCTTTTT
-	-	TRBJ2-3	TRBV29-1	CSVKGRSTDTQYF	TGCAGCGTGAAGGGGCGGAGCACAGATACGCAGTATTTT
-	TRBD2	TRBJ2-5	TRBV7-3	CASSLTSGTLETQYF	TGTGCCAGCAGCTTAACCAGCGGGACTCTAGAGACCCAGTACTTC
-	TRBD1	TRBJ2-7	TRBV24-1	CATSDPTDGEGADEQYF	TGTGCCACCAGTGATCCCACCGACGGAGAGGGGGCGGACGAGCAGTACTTC
-	TRBD1	TRBJ2-2	TRBV5-1	CASSTGTGHTGELFF	TGCGCCAGCAGCACCGGGACAGGGCACACCGGGGAGCTGTTTTTT
-	TRBD2	TRBJ2-7	TRBV7-9	CASSLELAGGPQFSPRYF	TGTGCCAGCAGCTTGGAGCTAGCGGGAGGGCCACAATTTTCTCCACGGTACTTC
-	TRBD2	TRBJ2-2	TRBV4-1	CASSQEWGGTGELFF	TGCGCCAGCAGCCAAGAATGGGGGGGCACCGGGGAGCTGTTTTTT
-	-	TRBJ2-1	TRBV5-1	CASSSTWRLDEQFF	TGCGCCAGCAGCTCTACGTGGCGGCTCGATGAGCAGTTCTTC
-	TRBD1	TRBJ1-5	TRBV30	CAWSYQGDQPQHF	TGTGCCTGGAGCTATCAGGGGGATCAGCCCCAGCATTTT
-	-	TRBJ2-1	TRBV24-1	CATSDAYLDEQFF	TGTGCCACCAGTGATGCCTACTTAGATGAGCAGTTCTTC
few	TRBD1	TRBJ1-1	TRBV7-8	CASSPWDRVGTEAFF	TGTGCCAGCAGCCCTTGGGACAGGGTGGGCACTGAAGCTTTCTTT
-	-	TRBJ1-4	TRBV5-6	CASSRRVEKLFF	TGTGCCAGCAGCCGACGGGTAGAAAAACTGTTTTTT
-	-	TRBJ2-7	TRBV7-2	CASSSSRHRLHEQYF	TGTGCCAGCAGCTCCTCTAGGCACCGTTTACACGAGCAGTACTTC
-	TRBD1	TRBJ2-7	TRBV7-9	CASSSGQTTYEQYF	TGTGCCAGCAGCTCGGGACAGACAACCTACGAGCAGTACTTC
-	TRBD1	TRBJ1-1	TRBV10-2	CASSGQGAMEAFF	TGCGCCAGCAGCGGACAGGGGGCGATGGAAGCTTTCTTT
-	TRBD2	TRBJ2-3	TRBV28	CASRIAGLEADTQYF	TGTGCCAGCAGGATAGCGGGCCTGGAGGCAGATACGCAGTATTTT
-	-	TRBJ2-1	TRBV27	CASSLGQGMRNEQFF	TGTGCCAGCAGTTTGGGGCAGGGGATGAGGAATGAGCAGTTCTTC
-	TRBD1	TRBJ1-3	TRBV7-2	CASSPYMGQGKVAGNTIYF	TGTGCCAGCAGCCCTTATATGGGACAGGGAAAAGTAGCTGGAAACACCATATATTTT
once	-	TRBJ1-2	TRBV28	CASSLVGVGLNYGYTF	TGTGCCAGCAGTTTGGTCGGGGTAGGGCTTAACTATGGCTACACCTTC
-	TRBD2	TRBJ2-1	TRBV5-6	CASNIIGTRGYNEQFF	TGTGCCAGCAACATCATCGGGACTAGGGGGTACAATGAGCAGTTCTTC
-	-	TRBJ2-1	TRBV7-8	CASSPQEQFF	TGTGCCAGCAGCCCCCAGGAGCAGTTCTTC
-	-	TRBJ2-1	TRBV4-1	CASSQGGAANEQFF	TGCGCCAGCAGCCAAGGCGGGGCCGCCAATGAGCAGTTCTTC
-	TRBD1	TRBJ1-3	TRBV7-9	CASSSGQGPRGNTIYF	TGTGCCAGCAGCTCCGGACAGGGCCCGAGAGGAAACACCATATATTTT
-	TRBD2	TRBJ2-1	TRBV28	CASSLGLAGIYEQFF	TGTGCCAGCAGTTTAGGTCTAGCGGGGATCTATGAGCAGTTCTTC